This passage covers 5 T cell receptor beta chains from one sample sequenced in a study of blood T cells in healthy people across ages. The second PCR ran about 6 to 11 cycles with a sample-barcoded 5' primer and J-beta primers. TCRdb called the 5' RACE reads again in MiXCR, with one record for every CDR3 protein. The sample lists approximately 800,000 distinct CDR3 sequences, roughly 60% occurring once. Sequences were obtained from blood. Every receptor here comes from a man aged 25-45 years in good health.

In regard to this clonotype: The junction departs from the called germline gene at one end, perhaps through a read error. The chain links TRBV15 to TRBJ2-5; unclear D gene. The germline V gene has CDR1 LNHNV and CDR2 YYDKDF (reference sequence). The CDR3 has 15 amino acids. CDR3 sequence (DNA): TGTGCCACCAGCAGAGACAGGATCTACCAAGAGACCCTGTACTTC. Its translation is CATSRDRIYQETLYF.

This clonotype has a count of ten or more. This chain uses TRBV15 with TRBJ2-5; D gene uncertain. Germline values: CDR1 LNHNV, CDR2 YYDKDF (reference sequence). The CDR3 loop spans 15 amino acids. Trimming took 1 base from V and 3 from J, leaving 12 bases between them. The CDR3 is CATSRVQRPEETQYF. The CDR3 DNA sequence: TGTGCCACCAGCAGAGTTCAGCGCCCAGAAGAGACCCAGTACTTC.

The chain has TRBV20-1 and TRBJ2-1; D is uncertain. The CDR3 totals 16 residues. V lost 3 bases and J 2 bases, leaving 17 bases between the germline ends. Germline CDR1 reads DFQATT; CDR2 reads SNEGSKA (reference sequence). The CDR3 sequence is CSASRLLRRTYNEQFF. The CDR3 DNA sequence: TGCAGTGCTAGTCGCTTGCTGCGTCGCACCTACAATGAGCAGTTCTTC.

This clonotype occurred a few times. J is TRBJ2-2 and V is TRBV12-3 or TRBV12-4, with D possibly being TRBD2 (5 bases). Trimming removed 7 bases from V and 5 bases from J, with 14 bases in between. This CDR3 contains 14 residues. The CDR3 here is CASIAARGTGELFF. The CDR3 nucleotides read TGTGCCAGCATCGCCGCCCGAGGGACCGGGGAGCTGTTTTTT.

The chain has TRBV7-9 and TRBJ1-1, with D unclear. Germline CDR1 is SEHNR and CDR2 is FQNEAQ (reference sequence). The CDR3 is made up of 13 amino acids. V shed 4 bases and J shed 6 bases, with 12 bases lying between them. The CDR3 is CASSSNTGAEAFF. CDR3 coding DNA: TGTGCCAGCAGCTCGAATACTGGGGCTGAAGCTTTCTTT.